Shown below are 23 T cell receptor beta chains from a single sample sequenced in a study of PD-L1 blockade in urothelial cancer. Time point defined: peripheral blood 6 weeks after treatment start. TCRdb's table, derived via immunoSEQ multiplex PCR, lists solely in-frame clones and lacks some. The sample carries about 50,000 clones, 80% to 90% recorded once. The material was PBMCs, obtained around atezolizumab (anti-PD-L1) treatment. The receptor set was obtained from a man between 70 and 80 years old with urothelial cancer.

In its sample, this clone was seen once. This chain uses TRBV2 with TRBJ2-3; 9 nucleotides agree with TRBD1. Germline CDR1 reads SNHLY; CDR2 reads FYNNEI. The CDR3 spans 14 residues. V gave up 6 bases and J gave up 1 base; unmatched junction bases: 2. CDR3 coding DNA: TGTGCCAGCAGGACAGGGGGGGGCACAGATACGCAGTATTTT. Translating gives CASRTGGGTDTQYF.

This clone has more than one count but fewer than ten. The gene calls are TRBV28 and TRBJ1-2; D ambiguous. Germline V gene sequence: CDR1 MDHEN, CDR2 SYDVKM. The CDR3 runs to 15 residues. Trimming removed 3 bases from V and 5 bases from J, with 16 bases in between. The CDR3 spells CASSFRGRGLYGYTF. The CDR3 nucleotides are TGTGCCAGCAGTTTCCGAGGGCGGGGTCTATATGGCTACACCTTC.

The chain couples TRBV30 to TRBJ2-3; 13 bases line up with TRBD2. The CDR3 runs 15 residues. CDR1 and CDR2 from the germline V gene are GTSNPN and SVGIG (reference sequence). With V trimmed by 1 base and J by 9 bases, 7 bases remained unmatched. The CDR3 DNA sequence: TGTGCCTGGAGTGACCAAGGACTAGCGGGAGCCACGCAGTATTTT. Its protein is CAWSDQGLAGATQYF.

This rearrangement joins TRBV30 to TRBJ1-1; 7 bases fit TRBD1. The junction had 4 bases not matched to a gene; V was cut back by 0 bases and J by 3 bases. Germline CDR1 reads GTSNPN; CDR2 reads SVGIG (reference sequence). The CDR3 totals 14 residues. The CDR3 here is CAWSVDRRDTEAFF. CDR3 sequence (DNA): TGTGCCTGGAGTGTGGACAGGCGGGACACTGAAGCTTTCTTT.

The chain combines TRBV19 with TRBJ1-5; TRBD1 aligns across 7 bases. The length of the CDR3 is 14 residues. From germline, CDR1 is LNHDA and CDR2 SQIVND (reference sequence). V lost 5 bases, J lost 8 bases, and 9 bases stayed unmatched. The CDR3 DNA reads TGTGCCAGTAGTCTGACAGGGCCCGGTGAGCCCCAGCATTTT. This gives the protein CASSLTGPGEPQHF. Supplemented by reference TRBV19 and TRBJ1-5, the full variable domain reads DGGITQSPKYLFRKEGQNVTLSCEQNLNHDAMYWYRQDPGQGLRLIYYSQIVNDFQKGDIAEGYSVSREKKESFPLTVTSAQKNPTAFYLCASSLTGPGEPQHFGDGTRLSIL.

The V call is TRBV6-5, the J call TRBJ2-7, with D maybe TRBD2 (5 bases). Deletions cut 2 bases from V and 5 bases from J, with 10 bases between. The CDR3 runs 13 residues. The germline V gene encodes CDR1 MNHEY and CDR2 SVGAGI. CDR3 sequence reads: CASSYPGNNEQYF. Here the CDR3 DNA reads TGTGCCAGCAGTTACCCGGGAAACAACGAGCAGTACTTC.

This rearrangement joins TRBV25-1 to TRBJ1-1; 8 nucleotides agree with TRBD1. Trimming cost V 4 bases and J 1 base; bases outside gene matches: 8. The CDR3 totals 16 residues. Germline V CDR1 and CDR2: MGHDK, SYGVNS. As DNA, the CDR3 is TGTGCCAGCAGTGTAGGGACAGGCGGGGGGAACACTGAAGCTTTCTTT. The encoded protein is CASSVGTGGGNTEAFF.

J is TRBJ1-2 and V is TRBV28; D is possibly TRBD1 (5 bases). The CDR3 runs 12 residues. Germline V gives CDR1 MDHEN, CDR2 SYDVKM. V dropped 8 bases and J dropped 1 base, with 8 bases sitting between them. CDR3 residues: CASAGVNYGYTF. CDR3 in DNA: TGTGCCAGCGCGGGGGTTAACTATGGCTACACCTTC.

This chain joins TRBV19 and TRBJ2-3; 13 bases line up with TRBD2. Germline CDR1 reads LNHDA; CDR2 reads SQIVND (reference sequence). The CDR3 spans 17 residues. V shed 4 bases and J 3 bases; nucleotides not matched to a gene: 7. The CDR3 nucleotides are TGTGCCAGTAGTAGGCGGTCGGGACTAGCGGGAACAGATACGCAGTATTTT. It specifies CASSRRSGLAGTDTQYF.

V and J are TRBV6-1 and TRBJ2-1; 12 bases fit TRBD2. The CDR3 length is 16 residues. CDR1 and CDR2 (germline): MNHNS, SASEGT. Trimming took 3 bases from V and 2 from J; bases not matched to a gene: 2. CDR3 amino acids: CASSETSGSTYNEQFF. The CDR3 DNA follows: TGTGCCAGCAGTGAGACTAGCGGGAGCACCTACAATGAGCAGTTCTTC.

The chain is built from TRBV11-3 and TRBJ2-1; D may be TRBD2 (5 bases). Trimming removed 5 bases at V and 4 bases at J, with 27 bases between. Germline lookup yields CDR1 SGHNT and CDR2 YENEEA. The CDR3 is made up of 19 amino acids. The CDR3, as DNA: TGTGCCAGCAGCCCCAATATAGCCCGGGCTGGGAGTGGGTACAATGAGCAGTTCTTC. Translating it yields CASSPNIARAGSGYNEQFF.

CDR3 protein: CASSYSRLSGNTIYF. In nucleotides, the CDR3 is TGTGCCAGCAGTTACTCGAGACTCTCTGGAAACACCATATATTTT. The chain has TRBV6-5 and TRBJ1-3; D remains unclear. The CDR3 runs to 15 residues. Trimming pared 0 bases from V and 0 bases from J, leaving 6 bases between. The germline gives CDR1 MNHEY, CDR2 SVGAGI.

The V call is TRBV4-2, the J call TRBJ2-1; TRBD2 matches 7 bases. The V gene end was trimmed by 5 bases and the J gene end by 8 bases; junction bases not matched to a gene: 15. From germline, CDR1 is LGHNA and CDR2 YNFKEQ. The CDR3 runs to 16 residues. CDR3 DNA: TGTGCCAGCAGCAAGCAGGGCGGGAGCTCTTGGGATGAGCAGTTCTTC. It specifies CASSKQGGSSWDEQFF.

The rearrangement links TRBV6-5 to TRBJ1-2, with 11 bases aligning to TRBD1. Germline V gene data show CDR1 as MNHEY and CDR2 as SVGAGI. V lost 7 bases, J lost 7 bases, and 2 bases stayed unmatched. The CDR3 loop spans 12 amino acids. The DNA of the CDR3 is TGTGCCAGCACCGGACAGGGGGCTGGCTACACCTTC. This encodes CASTGQGAGYTF.

This chain uses TRBV27 with TRBJ2-1; D is unclear. V lost 2 bases and J 3 bases, leaving 11 bases between the germline ends. Germline V lookup: CDR1 MNHEY, CDR2 SMNVEV (reference sequence). The CDR3 covers 15 residues. CDR3 in DNA: TGTGCCAGCAGTTTACTCCCCTTTAGCTACAATGAGCAGTTCTTC. It yields the protein CASSLLPFSYNEQFF.

J is TRBJ2-5 and V is TRBV11-2; 10 bases are a match to TRBD2. Trimming took 5 bases from V and 5 from J; bases not matched to a gene: 5. Germline lookup yields CDR1 SGHAT and CDR2 FQNNGV. The CDR3 is 14 amino acids. CDR3 sequence reads: CASSLTSGTETQYF. The CDR3 DNA follows: TGTGCCAGCAGCCTAACTAGCGGGACTGAGACCCAGTACTTC.

The rearrangement uses TRBV5-1 and TRBJ2-6; 13 bases line up with TRBD2. CDR3 length: 18 residues. Germline V CDR1 and CDR2: SGHRS, YFSETQ. The trim removed 0 bases at V and 4 bases at J, leaving 4 bases unmatched. This chain's CDR3 is CASSLELAGGPGANVLTF. CDR3 coding DNA: TGCGCCAGCAGCTTGGAACTAGCGGGAGGGCCAGGGGCCAACGTCCTGACTTTC.

V usage is TRBV18 and J usage is TRBJ1-5, with a weak D call TRBD1 (5 bases). Trimming removed 2 bases at V and 7 bases at J, with 15 bases between. Germline CDR1 is KGHSH and CDR2 is LQKENI. CDR3 length: 15 amino acids. The CDR3 is CASSPGEGAGQPQHF. CDR3 sequence (DNA): TGTGCCAGCTCACCAGGTGAAGGGGCAGGGCAGCCCCAGCATTTT.

The gene calls are TRBV28 and TRBJ2-7, with D possibly matching TRBD1 (6 bases). The germline gives CDR1 MDHEN, CDR2 SYDVKM. The CDR3 spans 13 residues. The V gene lost 8 bases and the J gene lost 2 bases, with 13 bases spanning the gap. CDR3 sequence reads: CASVPGAPYEQYF. The CDR3 region has the DNA TGTGCCAGCGTGCCAGGGGCCCCCTACGAGCAGTACTTC.

The chain links TRBV5-1 to TRBJ2-7, with 9 bases fitting TRBD2. The CDR3 loop spans 17 amino acids. With 1 base clipped from V and 2 bases from J, the junction kept 10 bases outside the gene matches. From germline, CDR1 is SGHRS and CDR2 YFSETQ. CDR3 protein: CASSLRVASGAAYEQYF. The CDR3 DNA is TGCGCCAGCAGCTTGAGGGTGGCTAGCGGGGCTGCCTACGAGCAGTACTTC.

The chain carries TRBV30 and TRBJ1-2, with TRBD1 matching over 10 bases. This CDR3 is built from 13 residues. Germline assignment: CDR1 GTSNPN and CDR2 SVGIG (reference sequence). Trimming took 0 bases from V and 7 from J; bases not matched to a gene: 2. Here the CDR3 reads CAWSVDRGPGYTF. CDR3 sequence (DNA): TGTGCCTGGAGTGTCGACAGGGGGCCTGGCTACACCTTC.

Here the CDR3 DNA reads TGCGCCAGCAGCCAAGGGGAGGGGACAGGAGGGGAGCAGTACTTC. It encodes CASSQGEGTGGEQYF. The chain recombines TRBV4-1 with TRBJ2-7; D possibly corresponds to TRBD1 (8 bases). This CDR3 region has 15 residues. CDR1 and CDR2 from the germline V gene are MGHRA and YSYEKL. V was cut by 1 base and J by 7 bases, with 17 bases left in between.

The rearrangement joins TRBV6-1 to TRBJ1-3; D is perhaps TRBD1 (5 bases). The germline V gene has CDR1 MNHNS and CDR2 SASEGT. V lost 4 bases and J 2 bases, leaving 9 bases between the germline ends. The CDR3 consists of 14 residues. CDR3 region: CASSAGGAGNTIYF. The CDR3 DNA is TGTGCCAGCAGTGCCGGGGGGGCTGGAAACACCATATATTTT.